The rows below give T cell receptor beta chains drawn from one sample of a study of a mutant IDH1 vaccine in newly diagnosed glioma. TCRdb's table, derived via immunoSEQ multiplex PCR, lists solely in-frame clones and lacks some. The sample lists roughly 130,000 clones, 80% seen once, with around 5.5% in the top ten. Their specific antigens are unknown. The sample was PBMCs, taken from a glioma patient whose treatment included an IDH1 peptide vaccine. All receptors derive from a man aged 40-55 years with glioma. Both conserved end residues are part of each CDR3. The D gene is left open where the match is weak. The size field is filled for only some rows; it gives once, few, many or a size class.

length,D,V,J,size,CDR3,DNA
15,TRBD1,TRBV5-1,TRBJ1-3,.,CASSLRTGGGNTIYF,TGCGCCAGCAGCTTGAGGACAGGGGGAGGAAACACCATATATTTT
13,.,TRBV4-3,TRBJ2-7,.,CASSRGSSYEQYF,TGCGCCAGCTCCCGGGGAAGCTCCTACGAGCAGTACTTC
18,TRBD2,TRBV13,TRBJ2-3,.,CASSFGLAGGPRTDTQYF,TGTGCCAGCAGCTTTGGACTAGCGGGAGGGCCGCGGACAGATACGCAGTATTTT
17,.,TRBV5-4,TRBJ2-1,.,CASSSMAVVGSYNEQFF,TGTGCCAGCAGCTCGATGGCCGTGGTGGGCTCCTACAATGAGCAGTTCTTC
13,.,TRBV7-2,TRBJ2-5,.,CASSSRVQETQYF,TGTGCCAGCAGCTCCAGGGTCCAAGAGACCCAGTACTTC
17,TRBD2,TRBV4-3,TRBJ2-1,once,CASSLGTSGGAYNEQFF,TGCGCCAGCAGCCTCGGGACTAGCGGGGGGGCCTACAATGAGCAGTTCTTC
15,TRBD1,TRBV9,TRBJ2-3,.,CASSVGQGVADTQYF,TGTGCCAGCAGCGTAGGTCAGGGGGTGGCAGATACGCAGTATTTT
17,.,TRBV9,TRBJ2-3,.,CASSVGIAGISTDTQYF,TGTGCCAGCAGCGTAGGCATCGCGGGGATTAGCACAGATACGCAGTATTTT
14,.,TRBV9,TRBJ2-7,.,CASSVGRGAYEQYF,TGTGCCAGCAGCGTAGGCAGGGGCGCATACGAGCAGTACTTC
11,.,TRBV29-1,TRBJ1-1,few,CSAPDNTEAFF,TGCAGCGCCCCGGACAACACTGAAGCTTTCTTT
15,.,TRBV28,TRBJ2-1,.,CASSLFDPGDNEQFF,TGTGCCAGCAGTTTATTCGATCCAGGAGACAATGAGCAGTTCTTC
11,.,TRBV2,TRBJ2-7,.,CATKGEYEQYF,TGTGCAACCAAAGGGGAGTACGAGCAGTACTTC
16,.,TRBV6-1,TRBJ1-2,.,CASSALGVGLGYGYTF,TGTGCCAGCAGTGCCCTGGGGGTTGGACTCGGCTATGGCTACACCTTC
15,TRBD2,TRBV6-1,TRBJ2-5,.,CASSELAGGQETQYF,TGTGCCAGCAGTGAACTAGCGGGGGGGCAAGAGACCCAGTACTTC
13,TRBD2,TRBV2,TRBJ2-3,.,CASKSGVVDTQYF,TGTGCCAGCAAAAGCGGGGTGGTAGATACGCAGTATTTT
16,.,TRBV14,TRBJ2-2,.,CASSQDPRGNTGELFF,TGTGCCAGCAGCCAAGATCCCCGGGGGAACACCGGGGAGCTGTTTTTT
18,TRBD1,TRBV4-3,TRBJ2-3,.,CASSLRGPGSYSEDTQYF,TGCGCCAGCAGCCTCAGGGGGCCGGGGTCTTACTCCGAAGATACGCAGTATTTT
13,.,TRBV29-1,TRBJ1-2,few,CSVEDQGRGSYTF,TGCAGCGTTGAAGATCAGGGTCGGGGGAGCTACACCTTC
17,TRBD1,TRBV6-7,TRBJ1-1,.,CASSTTGQGYMNTEAFF,TGTGCCAGCAGCACAACCGGACAGGGGTACATGAACACTGAAGCTTTCTTT
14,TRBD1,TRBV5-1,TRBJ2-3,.,CASSFGQGRDTQYF,TGCGCCAGCAGCTTCGGACAGGGTAGAGATACGCAGTATTTT
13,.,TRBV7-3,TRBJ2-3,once,CASSLRGADTQYF,TGTGCCAGCAGCCTGAGGGGGGCAGATACGCAGTATTTT
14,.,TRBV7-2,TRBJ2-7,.,CASSLATGVHEQYF,TGTGCCAGCAGCTTAGCGACTGGGGTCCACGAGCAGTACTTC
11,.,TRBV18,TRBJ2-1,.,CASSGWLEQFF,TGTGCCAGCTCAGGCTGGCTGGAGCAGTTCTTC
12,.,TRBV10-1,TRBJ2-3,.,CASSRGLDTQYF,TGCGCCAGTTCGAGGGGATTGGATACGCAGTATTTT
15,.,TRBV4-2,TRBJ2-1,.,CASSQEGGGYNEQFF,TGTGCCAGCAGCCAAGAAGGGGGGGGTTACAATGAGCAGTTCTTC
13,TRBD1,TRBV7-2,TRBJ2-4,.,CASSLGQGSIQYF,TGTGCCAGCAGCCTTGGACAGGGAAGCATTCAGTACTTC
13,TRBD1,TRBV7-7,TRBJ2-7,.,CASSQDRGSEQYF,TGTGCTAGCAGCCAAGACAGGGGTAGCGAGCAGTACTTC
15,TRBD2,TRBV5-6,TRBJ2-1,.,CASSFLRGFHNEQFF,TGTGCCAGCAGCTTTCTGCGGGGGTTTCACAATGAGCAGTTCTTC
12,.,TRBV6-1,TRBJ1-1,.,CASSREGGEAFF,TGTGCCAGCTCCCGAGAGGGCGGTGAAGCTTTCTTT
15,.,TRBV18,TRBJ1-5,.,CASSPLNVRGQPQHF,TGTGCCAGCTCACCCCTCAACGTGCGAGGTCAGCCCCAGCATTTT
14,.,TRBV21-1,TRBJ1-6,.,CASSRDRTNSPLHF,TGTGCCAGCAGCAGGGACAGGACAAATTCACCCCTCCACTTT
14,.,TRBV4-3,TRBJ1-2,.,CASRARTDNYGYTF,TGCGCCAGCAGAGCCCGGACAGATAACTATGGCTACACCTTC
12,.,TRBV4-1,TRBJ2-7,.,CASSEREDEQYF,TGCGCCAGCAGCGAACGAGAGGACGAGCAGTACTTC
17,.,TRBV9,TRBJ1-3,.,CASSVVSGRFSGNTIYF,TGTGCCAGCAGCGTAGTATCGGGACGGTTCTCTGGAAACACCATATATTTT
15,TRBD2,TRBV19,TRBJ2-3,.,CASSSLAASTDTQYF,TGTGCCAGTAGCTCACTAGCGGCTAGCACAGATACGCAGTATTTT
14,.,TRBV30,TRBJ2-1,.,CAWDLRLASNEQFF,TGTGCCTGGGACTTGCGTCTAGCGAGCAATGAGCAGTTCTTC